Listed below are T cell receptor beta chains from one sample, sequenced in a study of Tregs in tolerant kidney transplant recipients. No antigens are known for them. The data were produced by immunoSEQ multiplex PCR, yet TCRdb's version contains in-frame clones alone and is incomplete. This sample has around 11,000 clones, with under 95% found just once. This sample comprised Tregs from blood cultured with allogeneic cells, obtained before the transplant. These receptors all stem from a human patient who received a combined kidney and bone marrow transplant. Both conserved end residues are part of each CDR3. D genes are given only for firm matches. Some rows have no size entry. The others give once, few or many, or a class for an expanded clone.

j_gene: TRBJ2-3
len: 12
d_gene: .
v_gene: TRBV2
abundance: few
CDR3nt: TGTGCCAGCAGTGAAGGTCAGGATACGCAGTATTTT
CDR3aa: CASSEGQDTQYF

j_gene: TRBJ2-2
len: 18
d_gene: .
v_gene: TRBV15
abundance: .
CDR3nt: TGTGCCACCAGCAGAGATATAGAGACCGTACTCTACACCGGGGAGCTGTTTTTT
CDR3aa: CATSRDIETVLYTGELFF

j_gene: TRBJ2-5
len: 14
d_gene: .
v_gene: TRBV15
abundance: .
CDR3nt: TGTGCCACCAGCAGACTCGGTCGGGGAGAGACCCAGTACTTC
CDR3aa: CATSRLGRGETQYF

j_gene: TRBJ2-1
len: 15
d_gene: TRBD1
v_gene: TRBV14
abundance: once
CDR3nt: TGTGCCAGCAGCCAAAACGCCGGGACAGGGATTTGGCAGTTCTTC
CDR3aa: CASSQNAGTGIWQFF

j_gene: TRBJ2-1
len: 13
d_gene: .
v_gene: TRBV7-7
abundance: .
CDR3nt: TGTGCCAGCAGCCCATATTGGGGGAATGAGCAGTTCTTC
CDR3aa: CASSPYWGNEQFF

j_gene: TRBJ2-1
len: 14
d_gene: TRBD2
v_gene: TRBV11-2
abundance: .
CDR3nt: TGTGCCAGCAGGAGGGCTAGCGGGAGCGGCGAGCAGTTCTTC
CDR3aa: CASRRASGSGEQFF

j_gene: TRBJ1-2
len: 15
d_gene: TRBD1
v_gene: TRBV27
abundance: .
CDR3nt: TGTGCCAGCAGTCCCCGACAGGGGGCCCTCTATGGCTACACCTTC
CDR3aa: CASSPRQGALYGYTF

j_gene: TRBJ1-4
len: 13
d_gene: .
v_gene: TRBV7-6
abundance: .
CDR3nt: TGTGCCAGCAGCTTTGGGGGGGCCGAAAAACTGTTTTTT
CDR3aa: CASSFGGAEKLFF

j_gene: TRBJ1-2
len: 13
d_gene: .
v_gene: TRBV19
abundance: .
CDR3nt: TGTGCCAGTAGTATTGGGGGCAACTATGGCTACACCTTC
CDR3aa: CASSIGGNYGYTF

j_gene: TRBJ1-6
len: 15
d_gene: TRBD1
v_gene: TRBV4-2
abundance: .
CDR3nt: TGTGCCAGCAGCCAACCAACAGGGGGCGGTTCACCCCTCCACTTT
CDR3aa: CASSQPTGGGSPLHF

j_gene: TRBJ2-1
len: 15
d_gene: TRBD2
v_gene: TRBV19
abundance: once
CDR3nt: TGTGCCAGTAGTATAGATACGGGAGGGAGGTATGAGCAGTTCTTC
CDR3aa: CASSIDTGGRYEQFF

j_gene: TRBJ2-2
len: 14
d_gene: .
v_gene: TRBV7-9
abundance: .
CDR3nt: TGTGCCAGCGGAAACAGGTGGAACACCGGGGAGCTGTTTTTT
CDR3aa: CASGNRWNTGELFF

j_gene: TRBJ2-1
len: 12
d_gene: .
v_gene: TRBV15
abundance: .
CDR3nt: TGTGCCACCAGCAGAGTAGGCAATGAGCAGTTCTTC
CDR3aa: CATSRVGNEQFF

j_gene: TRBJ1-1
len: 13
d_gene: TRBD1
v_gene: TRBV6-6
abundance: .
CDR3nt: TGTGCCAGCCTGGGGACAGGGTGGACTGAAGCTTTCTTT
CDR3aa: CASLGTGWTEAFF

j_gene: TRBJ2-3
len: 12
d_gene: .
v_gene: TRBV5-1
abundance: .
CDR3nt: TGCGCCAGCAGCTCGCCGGGCGGTACGCAGTATTTT
CDR3aa: CASSSPGGTQYF